This entry lists 7 T cell receptor beta chains sequenced from one sample in a study of identical twins. TCRdb recomputed calls from the 5' RACE reads with MiXCR, one row per CDR3 protein. The table has 1,800,000 or so distinct CDR3 sequences, less than 40% seen once. Input material: cord blood. All receptors derive from a newborn girl in good health.

Turning to this clonotype: Just one base apart from a much larger clone, this may be a read error. The chain recombines TRBV24-1 with TRBJ2-1; 7 nucleotides align to TRBD2. The end of the DNA aligns better with TRBJ2-7, so the J call may be wrong. This CDR3 spans 15 amino acids. Per the germline V gene, CDR1 is KGHDR and CDR2 is SFDVKD. CDR3 sequence reads: CATSDPGGADNEQYF. The CDR3 DNA sequence: TGTGCCACCAGTGACCCGGGAGGTGCCGACAATGAGCAGTACTTC.

This clonotype was counted only a few times. The genes are TRBV27 and TRBJ1-1; TRBD1 aligns across 9 bases. The CDR3 has 14 residues. CDR1 is MNHEY, CDR2 SMNVEV, per germline (reference sequence). V dropped 6 bases and J dropped 1; count of bases not matched to a gene: 3. The CDR3 here is CASRVGQGNTEAFF. CDR3 nucleotide sequence: TGTGCCAGCAGGGTGGGACAGGGGAACACTGAAGCTTTCTTT.

This clonotype was seen a few times. The rearrangement joins TRBV12-3 or TRBV12-4 to TRBJ2-5, with 8 bases matching TRBD2. J was trimmed by 4 bases and V by 1 base; bases with no gene match: 14. The CDR3 contains 18 residues. DNA of the CDR3: TGTGCCAGCAGTTTAGACGGGCAGGGGATAGCGGGGAGAGAGACCCAGTACTTC. It specifies CASSLDGQGIAGRETQYF.

V gene TRBV20-1 combines with J gene TRBJ1-2, with a tentative D call TRBD1 (5 bases). Germline CDR1 DFQATT, CDR2 SNEGSKA (reference sequence). Trimming took 7 bases from V and 5 from J, leaving 20 bases between them. This CDR3 is built from 14 residues. CDR3 amino acids: CSVPGSRGPYGYTF. Written as DNA, the CDR3 is TGCAGTGTCCCGGGCAGCCGGGGCCCTTATGGCTACACCTTC.

The rearrangement links TRBV7-9 to TRBJ2-1, with TRBD2 matching over 11 bases. The V segment lost 5 bases and the J segment 3 bases; nucleotides outside the gene matches: 6. Germline V CDR1 and CDR2: SEHNR, FQNEAQ (reference sequence). The CDR3 is 16 residues long. CDR3 DNA sequence: TGTGCCAGCAGCCCCACTAGCGGGAGCTTCTACAATGAGCAGTTCTTC. This encodes CASSPTSGSFYNEQFF.

V and J are TRBV4-1 and TRBJ1-2; a possible D gene is TRBD1 (6 bases). The CDR3 extends over 15 amino acids. In germline, CDR1 is MGHRA, CDR2 YSYEKL. V shed 0 bases and J shed 4 bases, with 12 bases lying between them. The CDR3 is CASSQEQGRAYGYTF. The CDR3 nucleotides read TGCGCCAGCAGCCAAGAGCAGGGGCGGGCCTATGGCTACACCTTC.

This rearrangement joins TRBV12-3 or TRBV12-4 to TRBJ2-3; 8 nucleotides agree with TRBD1. The CDR3 runs to 16 residues. Unmatched junction bases numbered 8, after V lost 6 bases and J lost 0 bases. The CDR3 spells CASSRTGMASTDTQYF. CDR3 sequence (DNA): TGTGCCAGCAGCCGGACAGGGATGGCGAGCACAGATACGCAGTATTTT.